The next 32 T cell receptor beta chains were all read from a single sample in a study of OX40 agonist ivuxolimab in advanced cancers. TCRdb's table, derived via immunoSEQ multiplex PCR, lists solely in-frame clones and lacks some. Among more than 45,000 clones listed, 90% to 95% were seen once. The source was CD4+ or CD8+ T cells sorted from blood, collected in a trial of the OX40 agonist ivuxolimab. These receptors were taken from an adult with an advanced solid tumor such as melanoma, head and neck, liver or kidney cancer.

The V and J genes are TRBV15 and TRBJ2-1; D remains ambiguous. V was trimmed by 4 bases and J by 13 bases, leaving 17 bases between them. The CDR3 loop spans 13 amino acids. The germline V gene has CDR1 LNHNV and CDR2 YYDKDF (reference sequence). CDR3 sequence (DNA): TGTGCCACCAGCACGTCGGACCTCCAATCTCAGTTCTTC. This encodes CATSTSDLQSQFF.

The chain's CDR3 is CASSLPGFEQYF. CDR3 in DNA: TGTGCCAGCAGTTTACCCGGGTTCGAGCAGTACTTC. The V call is TRBV28, the J call TRBJ2-7, with D hard to call. The CDR3 totals 12 residues. The V end was cut by 2 bases, the J end by 6 bases, with 8 bases between. Germline V gene data show CDR1 as MDHEN and CDR2 as SYDVKM. Variable domain in full (rest from reference TRBV28 and TRBJ2-7): DVKVTQSSRYLVKRTGEKVFLECVQDMDHENMFWYRQDPGLGLRLIYFSYDVKMKEKGDIPEGYSVSREKKERFSLILESASTNQTSMYLCASSLPGFEQYFGPGTRLTVT.

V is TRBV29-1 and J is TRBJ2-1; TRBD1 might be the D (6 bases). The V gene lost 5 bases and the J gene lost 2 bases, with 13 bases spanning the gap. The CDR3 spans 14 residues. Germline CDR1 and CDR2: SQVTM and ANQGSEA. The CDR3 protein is CSVYSGETYNEQFF. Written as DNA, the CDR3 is TGCAGCGTTTATTCAGGGGAGACCTACAATGAGCAGTTCTTC.

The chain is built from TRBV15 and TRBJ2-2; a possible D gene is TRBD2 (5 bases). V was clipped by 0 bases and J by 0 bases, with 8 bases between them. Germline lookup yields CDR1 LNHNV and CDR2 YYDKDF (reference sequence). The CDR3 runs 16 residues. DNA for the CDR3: TGTGCCACCAGCAGAGACCTGCGGGCGAACACCGGGGAGCTGTTTTTT. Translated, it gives CATSRDLRANTGELFF.

DNA for the CDR3: TGTGCCAGCAGCCAATGGGACAGTCAAGAGACCCAGTACTTC. Translation gives CASSQWDSQETQYF. V is TRBV11-3 and J is TRBJ2-5; 7 bases are shared with TRBD1. The CDR3 is 14 amino acids. The V and J ends lost 5 bases and 2 bases, in that order; junction bases with no gene match: 5. Germline V gene sequence: CDR1 SGHNT, CDR2 YENEEA. Together with reference TRBV11-3 and TRBJ2-5, the CDR3 gives the full variable domain: EAGVVQSPRYKIIEKKQPVAFWCNPISGHNTLYWYLQNLGQGPELLIRYENEEAVDDSQLPKDRFSAERLKGVDSTLKIQPAELGDSAVYLCASSQWDSQETQYFGPGTRLLVL.

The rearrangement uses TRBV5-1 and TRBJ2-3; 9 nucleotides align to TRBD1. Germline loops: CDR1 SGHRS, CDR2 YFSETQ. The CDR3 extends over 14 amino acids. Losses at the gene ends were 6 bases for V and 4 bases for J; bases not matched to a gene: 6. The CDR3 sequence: CASNSGQGPDTQYF. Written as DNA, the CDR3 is TGCGCCAGCAACTCGGGACAGGGACCAGATACGCAGTATTTT. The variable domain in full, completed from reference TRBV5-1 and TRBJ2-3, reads KAGVTQTPRYLIKTRGQQVTLSCSPISGHRSVSWYQQTPGQGLQFLFEYFSETQRNKGNFPGRFSGRQFSNSRSEMNVSTLELGDSALYLCASNSGQGPDTQYFGPGTRLTVL.

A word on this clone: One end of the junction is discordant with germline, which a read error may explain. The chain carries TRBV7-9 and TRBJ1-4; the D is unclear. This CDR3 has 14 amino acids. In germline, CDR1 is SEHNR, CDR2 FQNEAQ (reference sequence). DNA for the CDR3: TGTGCCAGCAGCTTAGTCGGGTCTGATGAAAAACTGCTTTTT. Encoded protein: CASSLVGSDEKLLF.

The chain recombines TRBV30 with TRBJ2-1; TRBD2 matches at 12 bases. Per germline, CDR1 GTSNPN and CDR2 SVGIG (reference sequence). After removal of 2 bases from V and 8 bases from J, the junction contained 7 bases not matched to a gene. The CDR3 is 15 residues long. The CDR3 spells CAWSLLAGGVDEQFF. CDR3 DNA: TGTGCCTGGAGTCTCCTAGCGGGAGGGGTTGATGAGCAGTTCTTC.

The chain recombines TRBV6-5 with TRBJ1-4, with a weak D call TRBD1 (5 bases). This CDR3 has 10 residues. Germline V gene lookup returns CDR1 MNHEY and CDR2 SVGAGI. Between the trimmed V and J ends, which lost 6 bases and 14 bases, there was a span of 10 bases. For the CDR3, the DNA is TGTGCCAGCAGGGGGGATGAGCTGTTTTTT. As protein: CASRGDELFF.

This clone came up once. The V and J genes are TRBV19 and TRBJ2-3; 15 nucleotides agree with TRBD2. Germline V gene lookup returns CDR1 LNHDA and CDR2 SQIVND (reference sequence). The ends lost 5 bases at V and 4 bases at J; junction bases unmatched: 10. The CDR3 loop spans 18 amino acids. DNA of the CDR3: TGTGCCAGTAGTGCCGGGACTAGCGGGAGGCCCCCTCCAGATACGCAGTATTTT. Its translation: CASSAGTSGRPPPDTQYF.

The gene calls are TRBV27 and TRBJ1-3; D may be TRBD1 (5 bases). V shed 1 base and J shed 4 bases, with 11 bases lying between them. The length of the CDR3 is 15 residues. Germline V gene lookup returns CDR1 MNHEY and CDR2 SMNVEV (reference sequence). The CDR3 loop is CASSLFPGLGNTIYF. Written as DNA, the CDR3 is TGTGCCAGCAGTTTATTCCCAGGGTTAGGAAACACCATATATTTT.

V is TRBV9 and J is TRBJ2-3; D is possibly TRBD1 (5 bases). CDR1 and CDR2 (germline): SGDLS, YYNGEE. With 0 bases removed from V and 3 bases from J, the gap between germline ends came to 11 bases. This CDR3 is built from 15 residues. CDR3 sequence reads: CASSVEGRATDTQYF. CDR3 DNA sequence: TGTGCCAGCAGCGTAGAGGGCAGGGCTACAGATACGCAGTATTTT.

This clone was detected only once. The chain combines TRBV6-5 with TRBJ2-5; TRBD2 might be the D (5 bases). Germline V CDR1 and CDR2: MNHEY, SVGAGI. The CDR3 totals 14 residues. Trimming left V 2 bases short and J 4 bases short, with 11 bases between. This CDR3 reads CASSYGSGGETQYF. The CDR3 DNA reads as TGTGCCAGCAGTTACGGCAGTGGAGGAGAGACCCAGTACTTC.

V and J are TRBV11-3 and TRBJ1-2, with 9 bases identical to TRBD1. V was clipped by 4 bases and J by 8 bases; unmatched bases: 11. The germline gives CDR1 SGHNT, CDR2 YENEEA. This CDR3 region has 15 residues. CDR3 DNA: TGTGCCAGCAGCTCCGACAGGGGGGAGAGGTTCGGCTACACCTTC. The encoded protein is CASSSDRGERFGYTF. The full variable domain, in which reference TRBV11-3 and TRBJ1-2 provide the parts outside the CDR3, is EAGVVQSPRYKIIEKKQPVAFWCNPISGHNTLYWYLQNLGQGPELLIRYENEEAVDDSQLPKDRFSAERLKGVDSTLKIQPAELGDSAVYLCASSSDRGERFGYTFGSGTRLTVV.

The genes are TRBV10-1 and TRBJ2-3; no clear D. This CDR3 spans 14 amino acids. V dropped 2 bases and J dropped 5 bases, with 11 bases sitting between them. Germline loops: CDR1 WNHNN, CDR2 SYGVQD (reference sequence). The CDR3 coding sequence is TGCGCCAGCAGTGAGCTCCCGGTGGGAGATACGCAGTATTTT. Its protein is CASSELPVGDTQYF.

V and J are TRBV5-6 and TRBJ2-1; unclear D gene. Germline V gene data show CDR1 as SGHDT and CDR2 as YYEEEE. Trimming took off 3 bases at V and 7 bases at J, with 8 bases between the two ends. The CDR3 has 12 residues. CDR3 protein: CASSSDPNEQFF. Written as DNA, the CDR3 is TGTGCCAGCAGCTCCGACCCGAATGAGCAGTTCTTC. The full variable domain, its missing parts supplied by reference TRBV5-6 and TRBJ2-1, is DAGVTQSPTHLIKTRGQQVTLRCSPKSGHDTVSWYQQALGQGPQFIFQYYEEEERQRGNFPDRFSGHQFPNYSSELNVNALLLGDSALYLCASSSDPNEQFFGPGTRLTVL.

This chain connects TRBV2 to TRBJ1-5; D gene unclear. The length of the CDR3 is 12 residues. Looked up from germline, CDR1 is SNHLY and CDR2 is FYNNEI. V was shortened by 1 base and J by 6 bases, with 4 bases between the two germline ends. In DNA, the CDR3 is TGTGCCAGCAGTGAAGGTGGTCAGCCCCAGCATTTT. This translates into CASSEGGQPQHF. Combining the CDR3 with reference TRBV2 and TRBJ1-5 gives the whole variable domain EPEVTQTPSHQVTQMGQEVILRCVPISNHLYFYWYRQILGQKVEFLVSFYNNEISEKSEIFDDQFSVERPDGSNFTLKIRSTKLEDSAMYFCASSEGGQPQHFGDGTRLSIL.

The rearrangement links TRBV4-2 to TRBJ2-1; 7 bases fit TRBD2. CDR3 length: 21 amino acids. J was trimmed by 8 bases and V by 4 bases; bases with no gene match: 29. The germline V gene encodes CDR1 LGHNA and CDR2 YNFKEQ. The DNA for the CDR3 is TGTGCCAGCAGCCCCCTGGGGGAGGAGGGGCGGGGGAGACCTAGCTGGGATGAGCAGTTCTTC. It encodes CASSPLGEEGRGRPSWDEQFF.

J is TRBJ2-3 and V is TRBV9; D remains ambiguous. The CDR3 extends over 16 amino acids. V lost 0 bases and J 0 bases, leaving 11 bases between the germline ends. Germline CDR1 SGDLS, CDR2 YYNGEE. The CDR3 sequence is CASSVGYIGSTDTQYF. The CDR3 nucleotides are TGTGCCAGCAGCGTAGGGTACATCGGAAGCACAGATACGCAGTATTTT.

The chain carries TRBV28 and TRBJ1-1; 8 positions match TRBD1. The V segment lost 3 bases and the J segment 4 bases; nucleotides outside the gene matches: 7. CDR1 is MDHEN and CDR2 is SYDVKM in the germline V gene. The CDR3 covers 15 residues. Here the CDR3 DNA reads TGTGCCAGCAGTTTTCAGGGGGCTTTCGGCACTGAAGCTTTCTTT. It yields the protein CASSFQGAFGTEAFF.

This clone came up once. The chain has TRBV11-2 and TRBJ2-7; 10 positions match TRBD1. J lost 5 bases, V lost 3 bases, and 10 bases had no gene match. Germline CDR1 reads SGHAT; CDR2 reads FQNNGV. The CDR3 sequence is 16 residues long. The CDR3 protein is CASSFGSGQGTDEQYF. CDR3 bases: TGTGCCAGCAGCTTCGGATCGGGACAGGGGACTGACGAGCAGTACTTC.

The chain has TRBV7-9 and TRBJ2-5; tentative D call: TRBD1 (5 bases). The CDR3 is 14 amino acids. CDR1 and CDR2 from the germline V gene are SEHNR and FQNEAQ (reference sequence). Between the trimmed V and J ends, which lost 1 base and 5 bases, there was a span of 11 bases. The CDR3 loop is CASSLVQVLETQYF. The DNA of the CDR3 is TGTGCCAGCAGCTTAGTACAGGTCCTGGAGACCCAGTACTTC.

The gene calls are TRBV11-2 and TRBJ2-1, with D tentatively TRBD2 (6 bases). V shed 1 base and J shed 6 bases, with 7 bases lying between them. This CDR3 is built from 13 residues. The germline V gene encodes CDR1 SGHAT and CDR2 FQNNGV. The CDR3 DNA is TGTGCCAGCAGCTTAGTTAGCGGCAATGAGCAGTTCTTC. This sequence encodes CASSLVSGNEQFF.

The CDR3 DNA reads TGTGCCAGCAGCTTGGGCCAGGGGCTATCCTACGAGCAGTACTTC. Its protein product is CASSLGQGLSYEQYF. V usage is TRBV11-3 and J usage is TRBJ2-7, with TRBD1 as a possible D gene (6 bases). Germline V gene data show CDR1 as SGHNT and CDR2 as YENEEA. V was clipped by 3 bases and J by 1 base, with 13 bases between them. The CDR3 is 15 amino acids.

Here the CDR3 DNA reads TGTGCCAGCAGCCCCAAGACACCCACCTACGAGCAGTACTTC. It encodes CASSPKTPTYEQYF. The chain couples TRBV7-8 to TRBJ2-7; no firm D call. This CDR3 contains 14 residues. V lost 5 bases and J 2 bases, leaving 13 bases between the germline ends. Germline assignment: CDR1 SGHVS and CDR2 FQNEAQ.

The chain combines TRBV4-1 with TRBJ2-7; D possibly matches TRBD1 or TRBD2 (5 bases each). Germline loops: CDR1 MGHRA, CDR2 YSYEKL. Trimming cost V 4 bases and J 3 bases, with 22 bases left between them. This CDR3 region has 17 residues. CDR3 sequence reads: CASSPYNTGTDLYEQYF. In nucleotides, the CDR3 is TGCGCCAGCAGCCCCTACAACACCGGGACCGACCTCTACGAGCAGTACTTC.

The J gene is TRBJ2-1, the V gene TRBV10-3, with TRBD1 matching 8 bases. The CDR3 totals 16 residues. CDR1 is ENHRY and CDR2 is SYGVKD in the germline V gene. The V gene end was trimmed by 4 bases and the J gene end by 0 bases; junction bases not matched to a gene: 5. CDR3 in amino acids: CAISVGTGSSYNEQFF. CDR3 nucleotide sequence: TGTGCCATCAGTGTGGGGACAGGTAGCTCCTACAATGAGCAGTTCTTC.

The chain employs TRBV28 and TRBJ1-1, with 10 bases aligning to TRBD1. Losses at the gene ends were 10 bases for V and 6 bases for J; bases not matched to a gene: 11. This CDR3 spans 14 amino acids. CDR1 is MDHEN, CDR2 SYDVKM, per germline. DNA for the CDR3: TGTGCCACCGAAAGAGGACAGGGGGTAGCTGAAGCTTTCTTT. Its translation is CATERGQGVAEAFF.

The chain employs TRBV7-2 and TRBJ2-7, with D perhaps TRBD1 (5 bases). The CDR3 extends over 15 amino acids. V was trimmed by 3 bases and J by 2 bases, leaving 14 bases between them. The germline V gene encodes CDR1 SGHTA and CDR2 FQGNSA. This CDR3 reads CASSFDSRATYEQYF. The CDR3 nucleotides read TGTGCCAGCAGCTTTGACAGCCGGGCAACCTACGAGCAGTACTTC.

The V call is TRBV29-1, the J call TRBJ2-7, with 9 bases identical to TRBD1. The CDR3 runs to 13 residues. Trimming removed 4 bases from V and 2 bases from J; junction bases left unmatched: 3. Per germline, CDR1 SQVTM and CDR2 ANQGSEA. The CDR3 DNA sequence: TGCAGCGTTGTCTGGGACAGGGCCTACGAGCAGTACTTC. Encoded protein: CSVVWDRAYEQYF.

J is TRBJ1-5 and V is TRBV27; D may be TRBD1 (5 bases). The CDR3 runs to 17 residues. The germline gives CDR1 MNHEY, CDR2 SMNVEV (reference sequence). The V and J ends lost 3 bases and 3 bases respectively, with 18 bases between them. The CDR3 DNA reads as TGTGCCAGCAGTTTCACAAGAGACAGAGCCGCCAATCAGCCCCAGCATTTT. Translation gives CASSFTRDRAANQPQHF.

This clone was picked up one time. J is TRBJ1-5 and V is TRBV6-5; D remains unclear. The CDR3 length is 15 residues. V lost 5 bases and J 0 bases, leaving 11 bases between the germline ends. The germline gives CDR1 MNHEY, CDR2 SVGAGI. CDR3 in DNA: TGTGCCAGCAGTCCAGGACGGAATAGCAATCAGCCCCAGCATTTT. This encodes CASSPGRNSNQPQHF.